The next 17 T cell receptor beta chains were all read from a single sample in a study of patients and donors after allogeneic stem cell transplantation. TCRdb passed the RT-PCR reads through MiXCR, listing each CDR3 protein once. The sample lists around 170,000 distinct CDR3 sequences; roughly 22% were seen once. The sequenced sample consisted of blood, either unsorted or a sorted T cell fraction (not recorded which). These receptors were taken from a human donor who was either an allogeneic HSCT recipient or a stem cell or donor lymphocyte infusion donor (not recorded which). It is not recorded whose cells these are; they may come from a transplant donor.

This clonotype was seen more than once but under ten times. The chain uses TRBV6-4 and TRBJ2-3; 9 nucleotides align to TRBD1. The CDR3 length is 15 residues. V shed 7 bases and J 5 bases; nucleotides not matched to a gene: 10. Germline CDR1 reads MRHNA; CDR2 reads SNTAGT. CDR3 amino acids: CASKNRGRVEDTQYF. Here the CDR3 DNA reads TGTGCCAGCAAAAACAGGGGGCGTGTAGAAGATACGCAGTATTTT.

This chain connects TRBV24-1 to TRBJ2-1; D uncertain. The CDR3 length is 13 residues. V dropped 0 bases and J dropped 9 bases, with 8 bases sitting between them. Germline-derived CDR1 and CDR2 are KGHDR and SFDVKD. CDR3 sequence (DNA): TGTGCCACCAGTGATTTGAGTCCAGGTGAGCAGTTCTTC. This translates into CATSDLSPGEQFF.

This clonotype was seen ten or more times. The rearrangement uses TRBV12-3 or TRBV12-4 and TRBJ1-1; D remains ambiguous. The CDR3 loop spans 13 amino acids. V gave up 3 bases and J gave up 4 bases, with 9 bases separating them. CDR3 coding DNA: TGTGCCAGCAGTTTCGAGGGAGTCACTGAAGCTTTCTTT. Translated, it gives CASSFEGVTEAFF.

In this sample, this clonotype turned up a few times. This chain links TRBV7-8 with TRBJ2-1; 11 bases fit TRBD2. Per the germline V gene, CDR1 is SGHVS and CDR2 is FQNEAQ. V lost 0 bases to trimming and J lost 7 bases; unmatched junction nucleotides: 14. The CDR3 length is 19 residues. The CDR3 protein is CASSLAVELTSGSSNEQFF. The CDR3 DNA reads as TGTGCCAGCAGCTTAGCGGTGGAGCTAACTAGCGGGAGTTCGAATGAGCAGTTCTTC.

The gene calls are TRBV7-2 and TRBJ2-7; D gene ambiguous. CDR1 and CDR2 from the germline V gene are SGHTA and FQGNSA. The ends were cut back, 4 bases at V and 5 bases at J, with 12 bases in the middle. This CDR3 has 13 residues. CDR3 region: CASSSGLYDEQYF. CDR3 DNA: TGTGCCAGCAGCTCAGGTCTCTACGACGAGCAGTACTTC.

At least ten counts were recorded for this clonotype. The gene calls are TRBV5-1 and TRBJ1-5; 9 bases align to TRBD1. Trimming removed 4 bases from V and 10 bases from J; junction bases left unmatched: 12. CDR3 length: 15 amino acids. Germline values: CDR1 SGHRS, CDR2 YFSETQ. The CDR3 region is CASSRTGESFHPQHF. As DNA, the CDR3 is TGCGCCAGCAGCCGGACAGGGGAAAGCTTTCACCCCCAGCATTTT.

The V gene is TRBV9, the J gene TRBJ2-2; a possible D gene is TRBD1 (5 bases). Trimming pared 1 base from V and 0 bases from J, leaving 10 bases between. The CDR3 covers 16 residues. Germline V gene sequence: CDR1 SGDLS, CDR2 YYNGEE. The CDR3: CASSVQGVTNTGELFF. In DNA form, the CDR3 reads TGTGCCAGCAGCGTACAGGGTGTGACGAACACCGGGGAGCTGTTTTTT.

The chain is built from TRBV7-2 and TRBJ1-4, with D possibly being TRBD1 (5 bases). This CDR3 region has 13 residues. Germline CDR1 is SGHTA and CDR2 is FQGNSA. Trimming removed 1 base from V and 5 bases from J, with 5 bases in between. The CDR3 loop is CASSLGQNEKLFF. The CDR3 bases are TGTGCCAGCAGCTTAGGACAGAATGAAAAACTGTTTTTT.

In this sample, this clonotype turned up many times. This chain links TRBV3-1 with TRBJ1-1; no definite D call. V lost 6 bases, J lost 8 bases, and 16 bases lay in between. CDR1 LGHDT and CDR2 YNNKEL come from the germline V gene (reference sequence). There are 13 residues in the CDR3. The CDR3 here is CASRPRVGKEAFF. In DNA, the CDR3 is TGTGCCAGCAGACCTCGCGTTGGGAAAGAAGCTTTCTTT.

In this sample, this clonotype turned up a few times. The V and J genes are TRBV20-1 and TRBJ2-7; possible D gene TRBD2, 6 bases. The germline CDR1 and CDR2 sequences are DFQATT and SNEGSKA (reference sequence). Trimming pared 3 bases from V and 4 bases from J, leaving 10 bases between. CDR3 size: 12 residues. The CDR3 bases are TGCAGTGCTAGGTTGGAGGGGTACGAGCAGTACTTC. Translated, it gives CSARLEGYEQYF.

The chain couples TRBV7-6 to TRBJ2-1; weak D call: TRBD1 (6 bases). Germline V CDR1 and CDR2: SGHVS, FNYEAQ. The CDR3 consists of 16 residues. The V gene lost 5 bases and the J gene lost 2 bases, with 16 bases spanning the gap. In DNA, the CDR3 is TGTGCCAGCAGCGAGCGGACAGCAGGGGCCTACAATGAGCAGTTCTTC. Translating it yields CASSERTAGAYNEQFF. Supplemented by reference TRBV7-6 and TRBJ2-1, the full variable domain reads GAGVSQSPRYKVTKRGQDVALRCDPISGHVSLYWYRQALGQGPEFLTYFNYEAQQDKSGLPNDRFSAERPEGSISTLTIQRTEQRDSAMYRCASSERTAGAYNEQFFGPGTRLTVL.

Ten or more counts support this clonotype. The chain couples TRBV5-1 to TRBJ1-5; the D gene is possibly TRBD1 (5 bases). V lost 4 bases, J lost 2 bases, and 13 bases lay in between. Germline-derived CDR1 and CDR2 are SGHRS and YFSETQ. The CDR3 spans 15 residues. CDR3 amino acids: CASSPVAGGNQPQHF. The CDR3 nucleotides are TGCGCCAGCAGCCCCGTGGCGGGGGGCAATCAGCCCCAGCATTTT.

This clonotype occurred a few times. V and J are TRBV3-1 and TRBJ2-5, with a weak D call TRBD2 (5 bases). Per germline, CDR1 LGHDT and CDR2 YNNKEL (reference sequence). The CDR3 spans 13 residues. V was pared by 1 base and J by 4 bases, with 7 bases between. The CDR3 nucleotides are TGTGCCAGCAGCCAAGGAAGCGGAGAGACCCAGTACTTC. Translation gives CASSQGSGETQYF.

This clonotype was seen only a few times. V and J are TRBV6-2 or TRBV6-3 and TRBJ1-1; D unclear. Germline lookup yields CDR1 MNHEY and CDR2 SVGEGT. The CDR3 spans 13 residues. V gave up 2 bases and J gave up 5 bases, with 9 bases separating them. As DNA, the CDR3 is TGTGCCAGCAGTTACCCTCCATCGACTGAAGCTTTCTTT. Translation gives CASSYPPSTEAFF.

V gene TRBV29-1 combines with J gene TRBJ1-2, with 8 bases identical to TRBD1. Germline V gene data show CDR1 as SQVTM and CDR2 as ANQGSEA. This CDR3 is built from 13 residues. V gave up 6 bases and J gave up 12 bases; unmatched junction bases: 15. CDR3 residues: CSVNTGTGGTNTF. CDR3 DNA: TGCAGCGTGAATACCGGGACAGGAGGAACTAACACCTTC. Full variable domain (outside the CDR3, taken from reference TRBV29-1 and TRBJ1-2): SAVISQKPSRDICQRGTSLTIQCQVDSQVTMMFWYRQQPGQSLTLIATANQGSEATYESGFVIDKFPISRPNLTFSTLTVSNMSPEDSSIYLCSVNTGTGGTNTFGSGTRLTVV.

Only a few counts were recorded for this clonotype. This chain uses TRBV7-9 with TRBJ2-2; 7 bases fit TRBD2. From germline, CDR1 is SEHNR and CDR2 FQNEAQ (reference sequence). After removal of 5 bases from V and 4 bases from J, the junction contained 4 bases not matched to a gene. This CDR3 contains 14 residues. CDR3 loop: CASSLLAGTGELFF. The CDR3 DNA follows: TGTGCCAGCAGCCTATTAGCGGGCACCGGGGAGCTGTTTTTT.

V is TRBV3-1 and J is TRBJ1-1; D possibly corresponds to TRBD1 (6 bases). The CDR3 consists of 15 residues. Germline V gene data show CDR1 as LGHDT and CDR2 as YNNKEL (reference sequence). V shed 0 bases and J shed 0 bases, with 8 bases lying between them. CDR3 nucleotides: TGTGCCAGCAGCCAAGAATGGGGGCTGAACACTGAAGCTTTCTTT. Translation gives CASSQEWGLNTEAFF.